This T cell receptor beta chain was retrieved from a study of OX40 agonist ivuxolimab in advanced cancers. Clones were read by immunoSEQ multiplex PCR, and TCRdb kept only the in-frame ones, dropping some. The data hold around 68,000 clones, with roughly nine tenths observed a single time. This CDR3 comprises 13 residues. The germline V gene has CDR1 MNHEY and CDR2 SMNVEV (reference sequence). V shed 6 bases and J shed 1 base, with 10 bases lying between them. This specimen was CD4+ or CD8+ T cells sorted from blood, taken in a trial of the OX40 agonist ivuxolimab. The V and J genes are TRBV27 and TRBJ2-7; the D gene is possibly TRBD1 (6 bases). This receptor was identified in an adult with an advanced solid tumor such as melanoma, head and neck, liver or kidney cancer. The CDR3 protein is CASRRQDSYEQYF. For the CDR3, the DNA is TGTGCCAGCAGGAGACAGGATTCCTACGAGCAGTACTTC.